The entry below describes one T cell receptor (beta chain). This entry comes from a study of blood T cell repertoires in COVID-19. Study at large: Italy, Spain and the United States were the sources of the convalescent and acute COVID-19 samples.

Authors' data handling: Estimation of nucleated cell counts relied on the amplification of reference gene primers. TCRdb keeps only in-frame clones here, not all; method: immunoSEQ multiplex PCR. V, J and clone size are those of that table, while D and trimming were read from the DNA. The sample holds around 260,000 clones, around 87% seen once. Germline CDR1 and CDR2: SGDLS and YYNGEE. The CDR3 consists of 16 residues. The ends lost 4 bases at V and 7 bases at J; junction bases unmatched: 7. The receptor comes from a woman between 45 and 65 years old with acute or convalescent COVID-19. The V and J genes are TRBV9 and TRBJ2-2; 13 bases agree with TRBD2. Sequenced sample: peripheral blood. The CDR3 sequence: CASSSGLAGVGGELFF. The CDR3 DNA is TGTGCCAGCAGCTCCGGACTAGCGGGAGTGGGCGGGGAGCTGTTTTTT.